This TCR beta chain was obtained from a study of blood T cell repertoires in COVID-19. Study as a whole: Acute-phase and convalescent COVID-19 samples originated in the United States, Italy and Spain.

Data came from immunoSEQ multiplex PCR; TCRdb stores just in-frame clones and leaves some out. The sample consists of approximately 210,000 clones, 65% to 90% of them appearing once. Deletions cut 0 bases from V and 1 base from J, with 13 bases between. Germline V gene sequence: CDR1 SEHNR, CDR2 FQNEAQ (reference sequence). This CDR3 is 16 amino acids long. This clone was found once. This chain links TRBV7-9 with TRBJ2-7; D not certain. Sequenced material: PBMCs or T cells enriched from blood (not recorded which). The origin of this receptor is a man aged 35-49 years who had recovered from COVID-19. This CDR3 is CASSLAVIQMSYEQYF. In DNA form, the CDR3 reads TGTGCCAGCAGCTTAGCGGTAATACAGATGTCCTACGAGCAGTACTTC. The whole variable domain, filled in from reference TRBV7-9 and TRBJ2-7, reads DTGVSQNPRHKITKRGQNVTFRCDPISEHNRLYWYRQTLGQGPEFLTYFQNEAQLEKSRLLSDRFSAERPKGSFSTLEIQRTEQGDSAMYLCASSLAVIQMSYEQYFGPGTRLTVT.